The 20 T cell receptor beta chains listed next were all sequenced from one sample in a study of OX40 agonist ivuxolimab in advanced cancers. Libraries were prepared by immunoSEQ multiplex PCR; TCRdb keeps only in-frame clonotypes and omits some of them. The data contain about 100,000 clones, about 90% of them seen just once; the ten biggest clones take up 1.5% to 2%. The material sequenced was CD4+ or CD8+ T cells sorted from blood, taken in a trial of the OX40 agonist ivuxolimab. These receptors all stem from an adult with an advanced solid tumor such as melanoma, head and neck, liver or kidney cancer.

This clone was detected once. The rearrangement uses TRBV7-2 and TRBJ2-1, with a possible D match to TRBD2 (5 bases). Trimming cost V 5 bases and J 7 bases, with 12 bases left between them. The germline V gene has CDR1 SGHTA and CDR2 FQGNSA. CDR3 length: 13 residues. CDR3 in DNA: TGTGCCAGCAGCCCGCTTCGGGAAAATGAGCAGTTCTTC. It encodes CASSPLRENEQFF. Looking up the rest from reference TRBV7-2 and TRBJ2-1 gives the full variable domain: GAGVSQSPSNKVTEKGKDVELRCDPISGHTALYWYRQSLGQGLEFLIYFQGNSAPDKSGLPSDRFSAERTGGSVSTLTIQRTQQEDSAVYLCASSPLRENEQFFGPGTRLTVL.

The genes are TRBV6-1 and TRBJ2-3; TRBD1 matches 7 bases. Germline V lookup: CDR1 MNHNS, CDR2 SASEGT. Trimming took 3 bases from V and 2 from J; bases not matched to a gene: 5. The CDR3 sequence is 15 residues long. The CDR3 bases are TGTGCCAGCAGTGACTACAGGGGTCCCACAGATACGCAGTATTTT. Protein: CASSDYRGPTDTQYF.

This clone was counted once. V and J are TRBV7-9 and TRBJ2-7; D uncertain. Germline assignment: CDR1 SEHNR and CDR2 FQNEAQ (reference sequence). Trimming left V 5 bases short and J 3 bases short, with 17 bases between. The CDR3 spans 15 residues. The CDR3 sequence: CASSPLSRVVYEQYF. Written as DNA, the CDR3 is TGTGCCAGCAGCCCCCTAAGTAGGGTGGTCTACGAGCAGTACTTC.

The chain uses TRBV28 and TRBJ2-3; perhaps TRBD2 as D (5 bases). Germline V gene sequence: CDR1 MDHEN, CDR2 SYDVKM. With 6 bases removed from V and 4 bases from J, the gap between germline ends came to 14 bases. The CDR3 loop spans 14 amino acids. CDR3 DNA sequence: TGTGCCAGCAGCCGACGGGCACTAGCAGATACGCAGTATTTT. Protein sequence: CASSRRALADTQYF. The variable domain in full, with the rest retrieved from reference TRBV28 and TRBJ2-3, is DVKVTQSSRYLVKRTGEKVFLECVQDMDHENMFWYRQDPGLGLRLIYFSYDVKMKEKGDIPEGYSVSREKKERFSLILESASTNQTSMYLCASSRRALADTQYFGPGTRLTVL.

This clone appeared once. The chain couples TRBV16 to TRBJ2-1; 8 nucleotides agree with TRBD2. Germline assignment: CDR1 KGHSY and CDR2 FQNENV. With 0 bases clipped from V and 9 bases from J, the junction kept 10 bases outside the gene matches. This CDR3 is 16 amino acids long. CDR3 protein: CASSQSAGGAVGEQFF. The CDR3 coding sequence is TGTGCCAGCAGCCAATCCGCGGGAGGAGCGGTAGGTGAGCAGTTCTTC.

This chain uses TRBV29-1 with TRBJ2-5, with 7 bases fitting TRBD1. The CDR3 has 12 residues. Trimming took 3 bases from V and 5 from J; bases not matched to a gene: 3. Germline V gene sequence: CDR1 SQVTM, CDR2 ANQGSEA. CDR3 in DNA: TGCAGCGTTGATAGGGGGCGGGAGACCCAGTACTTC. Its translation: CSVDRGRETQYF.

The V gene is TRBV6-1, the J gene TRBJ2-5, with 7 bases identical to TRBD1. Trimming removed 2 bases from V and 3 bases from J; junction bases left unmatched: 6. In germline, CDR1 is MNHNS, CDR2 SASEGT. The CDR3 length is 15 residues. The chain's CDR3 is CASSEMYRGEETQYF. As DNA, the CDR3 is TGTGCCAGCAGTGAAATGTACAGGGGAGAAGAGACCCAGTACTTC.

The CDR3 protein is CASSLDPSGTTDTQYF. The CDR3, as DNA: TGTGCCAGCAGCTTAGATCCTAGCGGTACAACAGATACGCAGTATTTT. The V gene is TRBV11-3, the J gene TRBJ2-3, with 7 bases aligning to TRBD2. CDR1 and CDR2 from the germline V gene are SGHNT and YENEEA. This CDR3 is built from 16 residues. The J segment lost 3 bases and the V segment lost 0 bases, leaving 6 bases of the junction unmatched.

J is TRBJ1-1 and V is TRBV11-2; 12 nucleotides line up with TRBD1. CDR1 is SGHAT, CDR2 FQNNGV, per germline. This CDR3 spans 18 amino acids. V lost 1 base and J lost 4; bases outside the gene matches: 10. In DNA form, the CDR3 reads TGTGCCAGCAGCTTAGGATTGGTTTGGGACAGGGGGCGCACTGAAGCTTTCTTT. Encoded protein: CASSLGLVWDRGRTEAFF.

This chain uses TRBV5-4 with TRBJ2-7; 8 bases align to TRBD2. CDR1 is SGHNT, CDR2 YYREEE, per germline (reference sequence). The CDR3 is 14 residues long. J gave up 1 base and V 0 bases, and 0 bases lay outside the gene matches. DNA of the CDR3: TGTGCCAGCAGCTTGGCTAGCGGGTCCTACGAGCAGTACTTC. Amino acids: CASSLASGSYEQYF.

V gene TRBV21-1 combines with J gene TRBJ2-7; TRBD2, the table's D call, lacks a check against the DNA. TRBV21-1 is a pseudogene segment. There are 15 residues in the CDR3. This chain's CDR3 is CASSVGAALPYEQYF. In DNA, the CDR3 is TGTGCCAGCAGCGTGGGAGCGGCCCTCCCCTACGAGCAGTACTTC.

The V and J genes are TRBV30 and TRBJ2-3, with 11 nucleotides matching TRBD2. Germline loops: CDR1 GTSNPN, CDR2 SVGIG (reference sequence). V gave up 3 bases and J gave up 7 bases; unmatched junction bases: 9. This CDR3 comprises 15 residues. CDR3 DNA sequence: TGTGCCTGGAGGACGCGACTAGCGGGAATAAATACGCAGTATTTT. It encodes CAWRTRLAGINTQYF.

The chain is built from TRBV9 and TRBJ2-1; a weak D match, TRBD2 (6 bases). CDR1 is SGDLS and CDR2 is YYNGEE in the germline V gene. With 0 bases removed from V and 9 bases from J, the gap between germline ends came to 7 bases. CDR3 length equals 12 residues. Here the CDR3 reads CASSVVGGEQFF. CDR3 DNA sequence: TGTGCCAGCAGCGTAGTGGGGGGTGAGCAGTTCTTC.

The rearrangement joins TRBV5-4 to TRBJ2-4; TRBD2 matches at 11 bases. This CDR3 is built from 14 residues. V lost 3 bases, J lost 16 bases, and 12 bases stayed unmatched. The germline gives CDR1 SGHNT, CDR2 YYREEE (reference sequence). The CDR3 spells CASSSEGLAAPLYF. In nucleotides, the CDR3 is TGTGCCAGCAGCTCGGAGGGACTAGCGGCCCCTCTATACTTC.

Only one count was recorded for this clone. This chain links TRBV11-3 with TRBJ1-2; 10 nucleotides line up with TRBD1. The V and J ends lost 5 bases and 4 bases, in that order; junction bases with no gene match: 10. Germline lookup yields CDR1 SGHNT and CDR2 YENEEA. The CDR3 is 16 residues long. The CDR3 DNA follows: TGTGCCAGCAGCCCGACAGGGGGCGCGTTGACCTATGGCTACACCTTC. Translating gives CASSPTGGALTYGYTF. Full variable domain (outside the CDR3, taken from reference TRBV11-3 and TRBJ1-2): EAGVVQSPRYKIIEKKQPVAFWCNPISGHNTLYWYLQNLGQGPELLIRYENEEAVDDSQLPKDRFSAERLKGVDSTLKIQPAELGDSAVYLCASSPTGGALTYGYTFGSGTRLTVV.

The CDR3 sequence: CASSDGDRGFNEQFF. In DNA form, the CDR3 reads TGTGCCAGCAGTGACGGGGACAGGGGGTTCAATGAGCAGTTCTTC. The chain links TRBV25-1 to TRBJ2-1; 11 positions match TRBD1. Unmatched junction bases numbered 4, after V lost 3 bases and J lost 6 bases. CDR3 length: 15 amino acids. Germline V gene sequence: CDR1 MGHDK, CDR2 SYGVNS.

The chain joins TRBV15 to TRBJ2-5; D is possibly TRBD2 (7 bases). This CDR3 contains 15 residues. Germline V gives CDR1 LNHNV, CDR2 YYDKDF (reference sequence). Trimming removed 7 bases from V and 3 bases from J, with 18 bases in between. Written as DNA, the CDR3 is TGTGCCACCACCTTGGGGGGGCAGTTAGAAGAGACCCAGTACTTC. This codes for CATTLGGQLEETQYF.

As DNA, the CDR3 is TGTGCCAGCAGCCCAAGCGGGAGGGCTGCAGATACGCAGTATTTT. It yields the protein CASSPSGRAADTQYF. The gene calls are TRBV11-1 and TRBJ2-3, with TRBD2 matching over 10 bases. V trimming: 5 bases; J trimming: 4 bases; junction bases outside the gene matches: 6. CDR3 length: 15 amino acids. CDR1 and CDR2 (germline): SGHAT, FQDESV (reference sequence).

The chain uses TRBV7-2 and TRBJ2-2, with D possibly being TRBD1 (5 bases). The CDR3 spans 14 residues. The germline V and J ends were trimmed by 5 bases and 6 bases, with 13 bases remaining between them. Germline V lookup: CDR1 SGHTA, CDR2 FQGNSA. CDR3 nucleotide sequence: TGTGCCAGCAGCCCAGGGTCGTGGGCCGGGGAGCTGTTTTTT. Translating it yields CASSPGSWAGELFF.

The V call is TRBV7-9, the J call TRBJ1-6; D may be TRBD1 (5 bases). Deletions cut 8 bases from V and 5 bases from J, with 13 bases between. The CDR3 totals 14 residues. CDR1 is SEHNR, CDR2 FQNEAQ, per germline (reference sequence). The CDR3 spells CASGRDSNNSPLHF. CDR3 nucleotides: TGTGCCAGCGGGCGGGACTCGAATAATTCACCCCTCCACTTT.